At least ten counts were recorded for the clone carrying this TCR beta chain. As yet, its antigen is unknown. The sample comes from a study of T-cell reconstitution after alpha-beta-depleted transplantation in children. Findings and caveats of the study: For some patients, TCRbeta diversity was high at day 60 because of recipient T cells and thymic progenitors that survived. In patients about two months after transplant, alpha-beta T cells reportedly arose from several hundred expanded graft clones. Newly produced T cells mostly provided counts and TCRbeta diversity after one year, as hyperexpanded clones declined.

Molecular barcoding with unique molecular identifiers was used for the TCRbeta library. TCRdb itself ran the PCR reads through MiXCR, one entry per CDR3 protein. The sample holds roughly 52,000 distinct CDR3 sequences, 5% to 6.5% seen once. The CDR3 has 12 amino acids. V lost 2 bases, J lost 0 bases, and 1 base lay in between. Germline V gene lookup returns CDR1 SEHNR and CDR2 FQNEAQ (reference sequence). This sample comprised PBMCs, mostly from graft donor cells, obtained 60 days after TCRalphabeta/CD19-depleted stem cell transplant. The origin of this receptor is a female patient aged 2-9 years who had a stem cell transplant for aplastic anemia, so the T cells may come from the graft donor. The V gene is TRBV7-9, the J gene TRBJ1-1; D uncertain. CDR3 protein: CASSLLNTEAFF. DNA for the CDR3: TGTGCCAGCAGCTTATTGAACACTGAAGCTTTCTTT.